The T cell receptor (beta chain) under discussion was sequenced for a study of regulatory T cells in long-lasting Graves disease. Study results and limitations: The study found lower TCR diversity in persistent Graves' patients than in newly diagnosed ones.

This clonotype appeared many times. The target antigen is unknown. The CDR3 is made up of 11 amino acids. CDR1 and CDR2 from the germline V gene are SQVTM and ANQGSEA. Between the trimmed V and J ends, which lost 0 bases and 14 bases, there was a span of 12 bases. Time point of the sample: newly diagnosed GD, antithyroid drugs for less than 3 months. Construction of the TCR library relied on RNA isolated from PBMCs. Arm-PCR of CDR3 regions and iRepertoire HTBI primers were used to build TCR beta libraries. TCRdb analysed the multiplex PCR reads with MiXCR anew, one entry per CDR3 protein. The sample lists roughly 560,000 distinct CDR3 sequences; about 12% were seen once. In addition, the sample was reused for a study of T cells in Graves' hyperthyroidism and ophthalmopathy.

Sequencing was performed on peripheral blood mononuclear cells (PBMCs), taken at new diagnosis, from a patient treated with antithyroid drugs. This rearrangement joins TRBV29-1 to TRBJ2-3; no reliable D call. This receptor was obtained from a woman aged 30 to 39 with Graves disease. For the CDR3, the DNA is TGCAGCGTTGAAGATGTGGGTGGACGGTATTTT. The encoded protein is CSVEDVGGRYF.